This T cell receptor (beta chain) was captured by sequencing in a study of T cells in Graves' hyperthyroidism and ophthalmopathy. Germline V gene data show CDR1 as DFQATT and CDR2 as SNEGSKA (reference sequence). V shed 0 bases and J 4 bases; nucleotides not matched to a gene: 11. The CDR3 is made up of 16 amino acids. Researchers amplified the TCR beta CDR3 regions from RNA transcripts. The primer set for the first-round RT-PCR of the TCR CDR3 was HTBI. TCRdb re-called the multiplex PCR reads with MiXCR, one entry per CDR3 protein. The table lists roughly 570,000 distinct CDR3 sequences, more than 15% of them singletons, with around 7.3% in the top ten.

The sample comprised blood. The sequence was collected from a woman in her twenties or thirties with Graves' hyperthyroidism. The V call is TRBV20-1, the J call TRBJ1-2; 7 nucleotides match TRBD1. The CDR3, as DNA: TGCAGTGCTAGAGACTTACACCGGGACAGCCTCTATGGCTACACCTTC. This gives the protein CSARDLHRDSLYGYTF.